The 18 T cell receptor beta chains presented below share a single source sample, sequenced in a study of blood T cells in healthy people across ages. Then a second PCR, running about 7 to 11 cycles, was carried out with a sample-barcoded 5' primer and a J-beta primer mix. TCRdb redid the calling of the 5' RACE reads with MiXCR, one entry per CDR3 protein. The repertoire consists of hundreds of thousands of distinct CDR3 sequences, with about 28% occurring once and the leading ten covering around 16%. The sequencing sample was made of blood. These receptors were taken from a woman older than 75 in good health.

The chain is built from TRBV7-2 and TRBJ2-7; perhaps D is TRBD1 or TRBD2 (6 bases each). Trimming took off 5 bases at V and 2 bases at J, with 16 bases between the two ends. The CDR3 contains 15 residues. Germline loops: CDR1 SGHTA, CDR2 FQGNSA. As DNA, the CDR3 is TGTGCCAGCAGCCTTCGGGGGCGCGGAACCTACGAGCAGTACTTC. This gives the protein CASSLRGRGTYEQYF.

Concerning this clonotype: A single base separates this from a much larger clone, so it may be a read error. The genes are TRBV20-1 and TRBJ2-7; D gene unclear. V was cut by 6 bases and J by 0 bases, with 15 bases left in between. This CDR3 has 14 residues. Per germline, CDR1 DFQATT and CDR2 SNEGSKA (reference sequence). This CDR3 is CSAARAFLSYEQYF. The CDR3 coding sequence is TGCAGTGCGGCCCGAGCTTTTCTCTCCTACGAGCAGTACTTC.

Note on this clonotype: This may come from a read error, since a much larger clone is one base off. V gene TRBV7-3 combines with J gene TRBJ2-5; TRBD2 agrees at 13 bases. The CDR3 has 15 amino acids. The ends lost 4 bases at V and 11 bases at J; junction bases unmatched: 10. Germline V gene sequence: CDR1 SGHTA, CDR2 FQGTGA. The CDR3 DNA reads TGTGCCAGCAGCTCGGGACTAGCGGGGTCTAATGAGCAGTACTTC. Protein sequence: CASSSGLAGSNEQYF.

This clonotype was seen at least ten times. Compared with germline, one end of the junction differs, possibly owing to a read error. The CDR3 reads CASSIGHQETQYF. The CDR3 DNA sequence: TGTGCCAGTAGCATAGGACATCAAGAGACCCAGTACTTC. The genes are TRBV19 and TRBJ2-5; a weak D match, TRBD1 (5 bases). The V gene's germline CDR1 is LNHDA and CDR2 SQIVND (reference sequence). This CDR3 region has 13 residues. The full variable domain, its missing parts supplied by reference TRBV19 and TRBJ2-5, is DGGITQSPKYLFRKEGQNVTLSCEQNLNHDAMYWYRQDPGQGLRLIYYSQIVNDFQKGDIAEGYSVSREKKESFPLTVTSAQKNPTAFYLCASSIGHQETQYFGPGTRLLVL.

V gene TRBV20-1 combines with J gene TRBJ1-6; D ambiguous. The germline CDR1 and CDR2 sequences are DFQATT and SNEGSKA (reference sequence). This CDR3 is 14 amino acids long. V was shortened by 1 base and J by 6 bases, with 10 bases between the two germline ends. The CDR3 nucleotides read TGCAGTGCTAGAGCCTCATCCGTTAATTCACCCCTCCACTTT. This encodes CSARASSVNSPLHF.

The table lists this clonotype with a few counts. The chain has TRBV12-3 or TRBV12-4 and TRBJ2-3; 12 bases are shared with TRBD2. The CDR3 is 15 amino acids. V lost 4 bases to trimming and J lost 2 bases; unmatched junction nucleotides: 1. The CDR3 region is CASSWTSGVTDTQYF. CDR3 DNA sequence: TGTGCCAGCAGTTGGACTAGCGGGGTCACAGATACGCAGTATTTT.

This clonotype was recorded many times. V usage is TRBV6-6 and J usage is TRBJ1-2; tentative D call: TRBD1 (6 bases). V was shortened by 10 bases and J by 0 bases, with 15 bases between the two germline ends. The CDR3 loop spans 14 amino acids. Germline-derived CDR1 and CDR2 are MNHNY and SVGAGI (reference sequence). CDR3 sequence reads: CAITKGGSNYGYTF. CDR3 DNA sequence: TGTGCCATCACCAAGGGGGGCTCTAACTATGGCTACACCTTC.

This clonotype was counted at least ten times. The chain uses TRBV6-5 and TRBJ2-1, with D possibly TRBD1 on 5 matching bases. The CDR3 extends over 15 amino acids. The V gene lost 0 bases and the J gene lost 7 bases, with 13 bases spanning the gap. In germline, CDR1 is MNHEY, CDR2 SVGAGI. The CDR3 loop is CASSYSMETENEQFF. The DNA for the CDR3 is TGTGCCAGCAGTTACTCGATGGAGACAGAGAATGAGCAGTTCTTC.

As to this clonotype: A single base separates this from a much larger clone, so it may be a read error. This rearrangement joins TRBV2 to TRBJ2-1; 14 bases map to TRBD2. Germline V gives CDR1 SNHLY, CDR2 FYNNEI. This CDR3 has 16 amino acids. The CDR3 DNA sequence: TGTGTCAGCAGTGGCAGACTAGCGGGGGGGATCAATGAGCAGTTCTTC. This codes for CVSSGRLAGGINEQFF.

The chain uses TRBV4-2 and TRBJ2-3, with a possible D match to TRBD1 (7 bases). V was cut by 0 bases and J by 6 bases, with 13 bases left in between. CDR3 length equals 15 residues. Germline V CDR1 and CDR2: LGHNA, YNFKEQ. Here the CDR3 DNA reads TGTGCCAGCAGCCAAGATGGAGGGGGCGGGGATACGCAGTATTTT. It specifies CASSQDGGGGDTQYF.

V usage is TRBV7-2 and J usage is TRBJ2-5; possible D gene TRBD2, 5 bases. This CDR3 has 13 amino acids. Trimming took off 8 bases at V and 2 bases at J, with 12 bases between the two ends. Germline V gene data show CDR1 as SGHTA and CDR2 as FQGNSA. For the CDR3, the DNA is TGTGCCAGCCGACGGGGTTTTCAAGAGACCCAGTACTTC. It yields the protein CASRRGFQETQYF.

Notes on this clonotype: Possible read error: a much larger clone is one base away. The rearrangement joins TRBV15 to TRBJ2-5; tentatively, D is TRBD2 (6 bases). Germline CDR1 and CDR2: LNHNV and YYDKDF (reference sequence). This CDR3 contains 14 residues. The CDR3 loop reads CATSIGSAQEAQYF. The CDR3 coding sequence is TGTGCCACCAGCATCGGGAGTGCGCAAGAGGCCCAGTACTTC.

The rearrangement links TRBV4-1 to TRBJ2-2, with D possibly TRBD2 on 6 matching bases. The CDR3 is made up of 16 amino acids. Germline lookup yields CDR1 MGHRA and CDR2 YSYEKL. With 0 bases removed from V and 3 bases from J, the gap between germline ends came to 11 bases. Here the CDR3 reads CASSQDSAGYTGELFF. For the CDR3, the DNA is TGCGCCAGCAGCCAAGATAGTGCGGGGTACACCGGGGAGCTGTTTTTT.

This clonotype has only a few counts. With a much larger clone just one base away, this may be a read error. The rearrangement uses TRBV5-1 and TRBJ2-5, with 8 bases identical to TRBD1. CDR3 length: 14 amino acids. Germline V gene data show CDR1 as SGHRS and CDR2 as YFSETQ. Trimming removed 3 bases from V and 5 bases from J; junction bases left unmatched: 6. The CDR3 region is CASSCGQGEETQYF. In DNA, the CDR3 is TGCGCCAGCAGCTGCGGACAGGGTGAGGAGACCCAGTACTTC.

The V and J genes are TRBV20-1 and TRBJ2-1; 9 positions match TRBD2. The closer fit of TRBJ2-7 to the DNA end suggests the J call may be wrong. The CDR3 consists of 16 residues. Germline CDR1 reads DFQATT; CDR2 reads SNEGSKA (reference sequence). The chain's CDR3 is CSAVESGRLPYNEQYF. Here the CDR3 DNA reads TGCAGTGCTGTGGAGAGCGGGAGGTTACCCTACAATGAGCAGTACTTC.

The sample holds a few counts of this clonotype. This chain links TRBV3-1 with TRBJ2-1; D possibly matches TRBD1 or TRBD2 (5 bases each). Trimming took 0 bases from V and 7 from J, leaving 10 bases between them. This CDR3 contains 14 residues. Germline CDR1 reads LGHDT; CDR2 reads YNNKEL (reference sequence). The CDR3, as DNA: TGTGCCAGCAGCCAAGATCGTGGGGGTAATGAGCAGTTCTTC. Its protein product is CASSQDRGGNEQFF.

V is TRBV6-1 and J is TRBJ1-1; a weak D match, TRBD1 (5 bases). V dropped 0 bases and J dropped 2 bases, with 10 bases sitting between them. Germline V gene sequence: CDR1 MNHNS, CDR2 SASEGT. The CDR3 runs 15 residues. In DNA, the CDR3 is TGTGCCAGCAGTGAAGCGACAAGGGGAAACACTGAAGCTTTCTTT. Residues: CASSEATRGNTEAFF.

CDR3 amino acids: CSASRQGGYGYTF. The CDR3 nucleotides are TGCAGTGCTAGTAGACAGGGAGGATATGGCTACACCTTC. The chain links TRBV20-1 to TRBJ1-2; 7 bases line up with TRBD1. Germline V CDR1 and CDR2: DFQATT, SNEGSKA (reference sequence). This CDR3 is built from 13 residues. The V and J ends lost 3 bases and 5 bases, in that order; junction bases with no gene match: 6.